This is a list of T cell receptor beta chains from one sample in a study of identical twins. One entry per CDR3 protein results from TCRdb running MiXCR on the 5' RACE reads. Of around 650,000 distinct CDR3 sequences listed, under 8.5% are singletons. The sample was also reused in another study, on yellow fever vaccine responses in identical twins.

The sample taken for sequencing was PBMCs. Receptors originate from a young woman in good health. Both conserved end residues are part of each CDR3. The D gene is left open where the match is weak. Clone size is stated in some rows and not others, as once, few, many or a class when expanded.

size | D | J | V | DNA | CDR3
few | - | TRBJ2-5 | TRBV18 | TGTGCCAGCTCACCACCGGCCCGGACAAAGCAAGAGACCCAGTACTTC | CASSPPARTKQETQYF
many | TRBD1 | TRBJ2-3 | TRBV7-7 | TGTGCCAGCGCCAGGGACAGGGTGGCAGATACGCAGTATTTT | CASARDRVADTQYF
few | - | TRBJ1-2 | TRBV28 | TGTGCCAGCAGTTTATGGGTCGCATCCAACTATGGCTACACCTTC | CASSLWVASNYGYTF
few | - | TRBJ2-2 | TRBV28 | TGTGCCAGCGGTCCATTGGGGGGTGTTAGCGCCGGGGAGCTGTTTTTT | CASGPLGGVSAGELFF
- | - | TRBJ2-5 | TRBV24-1 | TGTGCCACCAGTGATTTTGGCCTAGCCGGTGAGACCCAGTACTTC | CATSDFGLAGETQYF
- | - | TRBJ1-6 | TRBV20-1 | TGCAGTGCTAGAGGATCCAAGGATTCACCCCTCCACTTT | CSARGSKDSPLHF
many | TRBD1 | TRBJ2-1 | TRBV5-1 | TGCGCCAGCAGCGTGCAGCCGGGACAGGGGAGCAATGAGCAGTTCTTC | CASSVQPGQGSNEQFF
- | TRBD1 | TRBJ2-5 | TRBV14 | TGTGCCAGCAGCCCCGTGGACAGGGACGAGACCCAGTACTTC | CASSPVDRDETQYF
- | - | TRBJ2-1 | TRBV7-2 | TGTGCCAGCAGCTTATCGCCGGGCGGATACAATGAGCAGTTCTTC | CASSLSPGGYNEQFF
- | - | TRBJ2-1 | TRBV5-1 | TGCGCCAGCACCGTCCGTAGTGAGCAGTTCTTC | CASTVRSEQFF
many | TRBD2 | TRBJ2-3 | TRBV20-1 | TGCAGTGCTAGTTTCGGTGGGACTAGCGTTTCAGATACGCAGTATTTT | CSASFGGTSVSDTQYF
many | - | TRBJ2-2 | TRBV29-1 | TGCAGCGTTGACGAGAACACCGGGGAGCTGTTTTTT | CSVDENTGELFF
- | TRBD1 | TRBJ1-5 | TRBV6-2/TRBV6-3 | TGTGCCAGCTGGTATTCAGGGGGCGGTTCTAGCAATCAGCCCCAGCATTTT | CASWYSGGGSSNQPQHF
- | TRBD2 | TRBJ2-7 | TRBV12-3/TRBV12-4 | TGTGCCAGCAGTATTAGCGGGTGGGGCTACGAGCAGTACTTC | CASSISGWGYEQYF